This TCR beta chain was obtained from a study of blood T cell repertoires in COVID-19. Sequencing was performed with immunoSEQ multiplex PCR; in TCRdb, only in-frame clones are kept and a portion is missing. The data hold approximately 70,000 clones, with roughly 90% observed a single time. The CDR3 has 17 residues. J was trimmed by 2 bases and V by 5 bases; bases with no gene match: 11. The germline gives CDR1 MNHEY, CDR2 SVGEGT. This clone has only one observation. Specimen: peripheral blood. The sequence was obtained from a man aged 35-49 years with COVID-19, enrolled during active disease. The gene calls are TRBV6-2 or TRBV6-3 and TRBJ1-4; the match to TRBD1 covers 7 bases. CDR3 protein: CASSGSGQYTTNEKLFF. CDR3 DNA sequence: TGTGCCAGCAGTGGTTCGGGACAGTATACTACTAATGAAAAACTGTTTTTT.